Shown below are 4 T cell receptor beta chains from a single sample sequenced in a study of CD8 T cells in ankylosing spondylitis (dated by TCRdb to 2017 to 2019). Receptor libraries were prepared by 5' RACE. These reads were obtained on an Illumina HiSeq 2500. TCRdb reran the public reads through fastp at Q25 and MiXCR, keeping productive beta chains. All rows with the same CDR3 protein become a single entry with the most common DNA and genes. Across this sample there are more than 150,000 distinct CDR3 sequences, with roughly 11% seen only once. The leading ten clones occupy roughly 28% of the sample. Sequenced sample: blood, either unsorted or a sorted T cell fraction (not recorded which). The receptors stem from a male donor with ankylosing spondylitis or in good health (not recorded which).

The rearrangement links TRBV6-1 to TRBJ1-5; 10 nucleotides align to TRBD1. This CDR3 has 15 residues. V trimming: 6 bases; J trimming: 1 base; junction bases outside the gene matches: 3. Germline CDR1 reads MNHNS; CDR2 reads SASEGT. The CDR3, as DNA: TGTGCCAGCAGGCCGGACAGGGGGAGCAATCAGCCCCAGCATTTT. Its translation: CASRPDRGSNQPQHF.

The sample holds many counts of this clonotype. The chain couples TRBV20-1 to TRBJ2-7, with a possible D match to TRBD2 (6 bases). The CDR3 consists of 14 residues. Trimming removed 6 bases at V and 4 bases at J, with 19 bases between. Germline assignment: CDR1 DFQATT and CDR2 SNEGSKA (reference sequence). CDR3 bases: TGCAGTGCCCCCGGCCCTAGCGCCAGATACGAGCAGTACTTC. This codes for CSAPGPSARYEQYF.

This clonotype appeared many times. V gene TRBV6-4 combines with J gene TRBJ2-2; 14 bases are a match to TRBD2. Germline lookup yields CDR1 MRHNA and CDR2 SNTAGT. The ends lost 5 bases at V and 5 bases at J; junction bases unmatched: 19. There are 21 residues in the CDR3. Here the CDR3 reads CASSPNPPLRLAGGPTGELFF. The CDR3 coding sequence is TGTGCCAGCAGTCCCAACCCACCCCTTCGACTAGCGGGAGGGCCAACCGGGGAGCTGTTTTTT.

This chain uses TRBV4-3 with TRBJ2-7; the D is unclear. CDR1 is LGHNA and CDR2 is YSLEER in the germline V gene. The CDR3 is 14 residues long. Trimming pared 0 bases from V and 1 base from J, leaving 7 bases between. This chain's CDR3 is CASSQDTWSYEQYF. The CDR3, as DNA: TGCGCCAGCAGCCAAGATACTTGGTCCTACGAGCAGTACTTC.